This T cell receptor (beta chain) was observed in a study of regulatory T cells in long-lasting Graves disease (dated by TCRdb to the early 2020s). Some background on the complete study: Persistent Graves' disease meant more than 5 years of antithyroid drug treatment with TSH receptor autoantibodies that stayed positive. Persistent Graves' disease patients were compared with newly diagnosed Graves' disease patients by peripheral blood TCR sequencing and RNA sequencing. The study took place in China and was registered as a clinical trial. A total of some 35 samples underwent TCR sequencing, from about 13 patients with persistent Graves' disease and some 20 patients with newly diagnosed Graves' disease. Antithyroid drugs had been taken for approximately 9.5 years on average by persistent Graves' disease patients in the clinical cohort. Results and caveats for the whole study, not just this receptor: As a limitation, the authors acknowledged that the small sample size may reduce accuracy. Only peripheral blood was studied, because thyroid tissue, the primary lesion, was inaccessible. TRBV28, TRBJ1-2 and TRBJ2-5 were preferentially used in persistent disease, while TRBV20-1 and TRBJ2-1 were favored in newly diagnosed disease. Lower TCR Shannon entropy and fewer highly expanded clones were observed in persistent Graves' disease patients than in newly diagnosed patients, which suggested clonal expansion. Sequencing and analysis were limited to the TCR beta chain. Patients with persistent disease shared more public clonotypes (approximately 2,500) than newly diagnosed patients did (roughly 970).

Sequences DFQATT (CDR1) and SNEGSKA (CDR2) are obtained from the germline V gene (reference sequence). The CDR3 goes from the cysteine to the phenylalanine over 15 residues. Only the CDR3 region is kept as DNA, spanning 45 bases read in frame from base 1. The V end gives up 3 bases and the J end 9 bases, leaving 17 bases in the junction not matched to a gene. This clonotype was recorded a few times. Its antigen is still unknown. Per-base qualities were not stored, and no clone one base away is much larger. Preparation of the library involved multiplex PCR. TCRdb records Illumina HiSeq 4000 as the sequencer. CDR3 regions were amplified by Arm-PCR with iRepertoire HTBI primers to construct TCR beta libraries. PCR products were gel purified before sequencing. Per the source publication's procedure: Gene usage analysis of CDR3 amino acid clonotypes used the approximately 62 TRBV and about 15 TRBJ segments found across samples. COPE and FqMerger were used to merge filtered high-quality paired reads into contigs. BLAST was used to align contigs to IMGT TRBV, TRBD and TRBJ reference genes, and CDR3 was defined according to IMGT. Highly expanded clones were defined as clonotypes with a frequency above 0.1%. Shannon entropy was used to measure repertoire diversity, and the Gini coefficient was used to measure V-J evenness. A clonotype was considered public if more than one individual shared it. TCRdb ran its own pipeline on the public reads, namely fastp trimming at Q25 and MiXCR clone calling, and kept in-frame beta chains. Under each unique CDR3 protein, matching rows form one entry showing the most common genes and DNA. The V and J calls follow TCRdb's processing rather than the paper's. The sample table shows 350,000 to 450,000 distinct CDR3 sequences, and under 25% are seen once. The ten largest clones take up under 25% of the sample.

The time point label of this sample denotes: persistent/refractory GD, antithyroid drugs over 5 years with positive TRAb. For both TCR sequencing and RNA sequencing, RNA was extracted from PBMCs using TRIzol. The diagnosis of Graves' disease was made according to American Thyroid Association guidelines. Patients for the study were recruited at an endocrinology department in Xi'an, China. Each patient gave 7 to 9.5 milliliters of peripheral blood, collected in an EDTA anticoagulant tube. Ficoll Paque Plus density gradient separation was used to isolate PBMCs, and no further T cell sorting was performed. An Agilent 2100 Bioanalyzer and agarose gel were used to check RNA quality, and a NanoDrop 2000 was used to measure RNA concentration.

This TCR came from a female donor with Graves disease. Recombination linked TRBV20-1 to TRBJ2-7; 7 bases in the junction line up with TRBD1. Specimen: peripheral blood mononuclear cells (PBMCs), collected when the disease was refractory, from a patient treated with antithyroid drugs. The nucleotides are TGCAGTGCTAGGGAAGCCGGGACAGAAGGACTCGGGCAGTACTTC. Its protein reads: CSAREAGTEGLGQYF.